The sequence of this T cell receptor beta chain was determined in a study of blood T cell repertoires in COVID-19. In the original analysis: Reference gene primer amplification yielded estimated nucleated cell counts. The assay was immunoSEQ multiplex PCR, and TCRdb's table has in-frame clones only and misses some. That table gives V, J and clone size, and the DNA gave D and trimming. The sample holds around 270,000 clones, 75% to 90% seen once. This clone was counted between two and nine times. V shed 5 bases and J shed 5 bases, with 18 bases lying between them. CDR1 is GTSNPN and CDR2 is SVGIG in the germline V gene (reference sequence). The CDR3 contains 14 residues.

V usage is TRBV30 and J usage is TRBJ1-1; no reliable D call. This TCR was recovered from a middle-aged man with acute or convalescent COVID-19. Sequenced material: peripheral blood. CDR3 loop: CAWAREEVWTEAFF. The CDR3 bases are TGTGCCTGGGCTAGAGAGGAAGTGTGGACTGAAGCTTTCTTT.